This paragraph reports one T cell receptor (beta chain). This CDR3 is built from 14 residues. V lost 5 bases to trimming and J lost 8 bases; unmatched junction nucleotides: 7. Germline CDR1 reads SGHAT; CDR2 reads FQDESV (reference sequence). The data derive from a study of blood T cell repertoires in COVID-19. Turning to the study itself: Spain, Italy and the United States supplied samples that represented acute and convalescent COVID-19. Nucleic acid was either cDNA or gDNA, and it came from T cells, B-cell-depleted T cells, or PBMCs.

Cohorts were based on clinical histories the participants reported. Profiling relied on immunoSEQ multiplex PCR, and the TCRdb table lists in-frame clones only, not all of them. The sample has about 480,000 clones, approximately 90% seen once. The material sequenced was PBMCs or T cells enriched from blood (not recorded which). This TCR derives from a woman between 40 and 55 years old who had recovered from COVID-19. The rearrangement joins TRBV11-1 to TRBJ1-2, with TRBD1 identical over 11 bases. DNA for the CDR3: TGTGCCAGCAGCCAGGACAGGGGGCGTCGGGGCTACACCTTC. Protein sequence: CASSQDRGRRGYTF. Full variable domain (remainder filled in from reference TRBV11-1 and TRBJ1-2): EAEVAQSPRYKITEKSQAVAFWCDPISGHATLYWYRQILGQGPELLVQFQDESVVDDSQLPKDRFSAERLKGVDSTLKIQPAELGDSAMYLCASSQDRGRRGYTFGSGTRLTVV.